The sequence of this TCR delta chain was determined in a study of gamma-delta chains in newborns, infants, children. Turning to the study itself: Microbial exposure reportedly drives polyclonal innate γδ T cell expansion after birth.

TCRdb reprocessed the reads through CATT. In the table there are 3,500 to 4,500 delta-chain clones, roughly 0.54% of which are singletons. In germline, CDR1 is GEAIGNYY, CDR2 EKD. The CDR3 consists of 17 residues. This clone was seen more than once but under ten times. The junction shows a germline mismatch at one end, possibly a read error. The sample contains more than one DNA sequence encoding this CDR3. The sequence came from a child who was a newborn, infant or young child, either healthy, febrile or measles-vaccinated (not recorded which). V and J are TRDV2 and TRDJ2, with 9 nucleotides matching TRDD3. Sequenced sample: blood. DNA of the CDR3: TGTGCCCGTGACACCAGGGGGATACCCTCTTTGACCGCACAACTCTTCTTT. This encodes CARDTRGIPSLTAQLFF.